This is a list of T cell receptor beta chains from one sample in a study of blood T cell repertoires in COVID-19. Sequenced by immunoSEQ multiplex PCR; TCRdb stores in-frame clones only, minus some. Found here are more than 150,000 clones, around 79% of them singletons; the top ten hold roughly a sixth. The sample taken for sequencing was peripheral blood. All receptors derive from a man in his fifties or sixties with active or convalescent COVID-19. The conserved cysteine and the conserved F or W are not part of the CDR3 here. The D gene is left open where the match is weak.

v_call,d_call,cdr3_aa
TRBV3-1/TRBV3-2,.,ASSHDEQY
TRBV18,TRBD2,ASSPGTSGTYNEQF
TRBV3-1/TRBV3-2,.,ASSQDLQSYGYT
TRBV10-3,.,AISEPLSRGQAF
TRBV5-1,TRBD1,ASRPGQGINYGYT
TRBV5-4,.,ASSLDLMGQGNIQY
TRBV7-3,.,ASSLLGSSGGGGYT
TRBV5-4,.,ASSPYPGDGHY
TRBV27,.,ASRATGRGADQPQH
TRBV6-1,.,ASREVGPQGEAF
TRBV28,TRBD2,ASSFTSGNTDTQY
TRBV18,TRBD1,ASSRDRVGQPQH
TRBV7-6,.,ASSSGLAYEQY
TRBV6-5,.,ASSYGRGTEQY
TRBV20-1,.,SASSFQGQETQY
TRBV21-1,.,ASTQSPRGRLYEQF
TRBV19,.,ASSADTEAF
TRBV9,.,ASRLDGTDTQY
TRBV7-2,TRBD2,ASSAPQRGSHEQY
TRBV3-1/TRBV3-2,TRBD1,ASSQAGGPTNEKLF
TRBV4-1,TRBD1,ASSGTGTGGRNTGELF
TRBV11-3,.,ASSSSRQGGMDEQF